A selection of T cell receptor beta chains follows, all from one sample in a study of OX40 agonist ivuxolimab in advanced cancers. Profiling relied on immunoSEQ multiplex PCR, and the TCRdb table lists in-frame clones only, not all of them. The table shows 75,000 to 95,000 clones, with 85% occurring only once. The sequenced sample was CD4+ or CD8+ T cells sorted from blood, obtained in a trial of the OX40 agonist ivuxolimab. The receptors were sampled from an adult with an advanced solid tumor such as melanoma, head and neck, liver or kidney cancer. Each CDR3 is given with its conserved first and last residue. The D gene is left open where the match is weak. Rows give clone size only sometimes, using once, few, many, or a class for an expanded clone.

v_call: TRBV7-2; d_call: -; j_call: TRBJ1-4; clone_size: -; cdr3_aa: CASSSRTEGNEKLFF; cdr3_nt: TGTGCCAGCAGCTCGCGGACGGAGGGTAATGAAAAACTGTTTTTT
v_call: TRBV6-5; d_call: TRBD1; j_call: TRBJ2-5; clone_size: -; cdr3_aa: CASSYLGQGAQETQYF; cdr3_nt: TGTGCCAGCAGTTACTTAGGGCAGGGGGCTCAAGAGACCCAGTACTTC
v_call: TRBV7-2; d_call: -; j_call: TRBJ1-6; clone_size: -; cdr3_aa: CASSLEMGSSYNSPLHF; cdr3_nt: TGTGCCAGCAGCTTAGAAATGGGGAGCTCCTATAATTCACCCCTCCACTTT
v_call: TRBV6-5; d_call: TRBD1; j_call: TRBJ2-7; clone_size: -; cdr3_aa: CASNPRQGDYEQYF; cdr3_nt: TGTGCCAGCAATCCCCGTCAGGGGGATTACGAGCAGTACTTC
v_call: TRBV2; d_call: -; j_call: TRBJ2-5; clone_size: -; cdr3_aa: CASSPQETQYF; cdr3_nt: TGTGCCAGCAGTCCCCAAGAGACCCAGTACTTC
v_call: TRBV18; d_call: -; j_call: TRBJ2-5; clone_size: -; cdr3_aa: CASSPRTETQYF; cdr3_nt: TGTGCCAGCTCACCACGAACAGAGACCCAGTACTTC
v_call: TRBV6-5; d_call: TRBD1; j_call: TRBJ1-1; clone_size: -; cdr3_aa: CASHRDSNTEAFF; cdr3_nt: TGTGCCAGCCACCGGGACAGCAACACTGAAGCTTTCTTT
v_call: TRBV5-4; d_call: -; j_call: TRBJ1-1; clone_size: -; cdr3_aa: CASSMDLRRTEAFF; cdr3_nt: TGTGCCAGCAGCATGGACCTCCGGAGGACTGAAGCTTTCTTT
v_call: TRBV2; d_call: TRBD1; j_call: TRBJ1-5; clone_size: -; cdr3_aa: CASRPRDRGPSPQHF; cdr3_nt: TGTGCCAGCAGGCCCCGGGACAGGGGCCCCTCGCCCCAGCATTTT
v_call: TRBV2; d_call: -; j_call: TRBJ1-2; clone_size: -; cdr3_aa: CASSGPRSSYGYTF; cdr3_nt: TGTGCCAGCAGTGGGCCGCGTAGCTCCTATGGCTACACCTTC
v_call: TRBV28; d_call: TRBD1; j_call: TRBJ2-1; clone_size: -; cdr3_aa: CASRPGTGHYNEQFF; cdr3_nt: TGTGCCAGCAGACCCGGGACAGGCCATTACAATGAGCAGTTCTTC
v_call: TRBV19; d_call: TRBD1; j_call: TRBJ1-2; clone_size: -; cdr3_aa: CASSIAGTGGSIRGYTF; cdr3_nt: TGTGCCAGTAGTATAGCCGGGACAGGGGGATCAATACGTGGCTACACCTTC
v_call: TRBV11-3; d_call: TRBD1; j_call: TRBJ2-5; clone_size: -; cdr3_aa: CASSRPGTGGEQYF; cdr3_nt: TGTGCCAGCAGCCGTCCCGGGACAGGGGGTGAGCAGTACTTC
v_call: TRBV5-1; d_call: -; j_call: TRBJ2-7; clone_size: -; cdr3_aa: CASSDTSYEQYF; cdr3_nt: TGCGCCAGCAGCGACACAAGTTACGAGCAGTACTTC
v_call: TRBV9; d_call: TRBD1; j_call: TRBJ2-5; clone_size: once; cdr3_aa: CASSSQGALQETQYF; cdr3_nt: TGTGCCAGCAGCTCACAGGGGGCCCTACAAGAGACCCAGTACTTC
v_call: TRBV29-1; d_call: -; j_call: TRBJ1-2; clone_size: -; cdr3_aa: CSGGTLQSYTF; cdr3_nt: TGCAGCGGGGGGACACTACAGAGCTACACCTTC
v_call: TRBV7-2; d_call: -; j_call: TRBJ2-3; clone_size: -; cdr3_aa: CASTRGDPGDTQYF; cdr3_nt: TGTGCCAGCACCAGAGGGGACCCCGGAGATACGCAGTATTTT
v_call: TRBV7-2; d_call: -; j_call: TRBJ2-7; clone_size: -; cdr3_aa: CASSLYAYEQYF; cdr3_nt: TGTGCCAGCAGCTTATACGCCTACGAGCAGTACTTC